Below, 18 T cell receptor beta chains from the same sample are listed, as sequenced in a study of glioma-infiltrating T cells after dendritic cell vaccination. The data were produced by immunoSEQ multiplex PCR, yet TCRdb's version contains in-frame clones alone and is incomplete. The sample includes about 73,000 clones, approximately 80% seen only once; the top ten take 2.1%. Sequencing used blood, obtained before dendritic cell vaccination. Receptors originate from a human donor with glioblastoma.

This clone has a handful of counts. The chain couples TRBV2 to TRBJ1-6; D uncertain. CDR1 and CDR2 from the germline V gene are SNHLY and FYNNEI. The V end lost 4 bases, the J end lost 4 bases, and 11 bases lay between the germline ends. This CDR3 has 15 amino acids. The CDR3 DNA reads as TGTGCCAGCAGTGCCTCAGGCTCGTATAATTCACCCCTCCACTTT. It codes for CASSASGSYNSPLHF.

V and J are TRBV5-4 and TRBJ1-2, with D possibly matching TRBD1 (5 bases). This CDR3 comprises 14 residues. Looked up from germline, CDR1 is SGHNT and CDR2 is YYREEE (reference sequence). With 4 bases removed from V and 3 bases from J, the gap between germline ends came to 13 bases. The chain's CDR3 is CASSGGGVDYGYTF. The CDR3 region has the DNA TGTGCCAGCAGCGGCGGAGGGGTAGACTATGGCTACACCTTC.

This clone was detected once. The V call is TRBV5-1, the J call TRBJ2-1, with a weak D call TRBD1 (5 bases). V shed 4 bases and J shed 3 bases, with 8 bases lying between them. CDR1 is SGHRS, CDR2 YFSETQ, per germline. This CDR3 has 13 residues. The CDR3: CASSPDSYNEQFF. The CDR3 region has the DNA TGCGCCAGCAGCCCTGACAGCTACAATGAGCAGTTCTTC.

This clone is a singleton in its sample. The chain links TRBV19 to TRBJ2-3, with D possibly matching TRBD2 (6 bases). From germline, CDR1 is LNHDA and CDR2 SQIVND (reference sequence). This CDR3 spans 15 amino acids. V lost 6 bases to trimming and J lost 1 base, with 14 bases between them. The CDR3 nucleotides read TGTGCCAGTAGCATCCGGAGGGGTGGCACAGATACGCAGTATTTT. Its protein product is CASSIRRGGTDTQYF.

The chain combines TRBV6-5 with TRBJ2-7; D is possibly TRBD1 (6 bases). The CDR3 consists of 14 residues. V was trimmed by 5 bases and J by 0 bases, leaving 11 bases between them. Germline CDR1 reads MNHEY; CDR2 reads SVGAGI. As DNA, the CDR3 is TGTGCCAGCAGTCCCGGGACACCCTCCTACGAGCAGTACTTC. Translation: CASSPGTPSYEQYF.

The gene calls are TRBV5-1 and TRBJ2-5; 7 nucleotides align to TRBD1. V shed 9 bases, J shed 1 base, and the junction held 6 bases outside the gene matches. The germline V gene has CDR1 SGHRS and CDR2 YFSETQ. The CDR3 totals 13 residues. The chain's CDR3 is CATSGQVQETQYF. The CDR3 region has the DNA TGCGCCACCTCAGGACAGGTCCAAGAGACCCAGTACTTC.

The V gene is TRBV9, the J gene TRBJ1-1; D gene unclear. The V end lost 2 bases, the J end lost 1 base, and 9 bases lay between the germline ends. The germline V gene has CDR1 SGDLS and CDR2 YYNGEE. There are 14 residues in the CDR3. CDR3 amino acids: CASSVSGTNTEAFF. CDR3 DNA sequence: TGTGCCAGCAGCGTTTCAGGAACGAACACTGAAGCTTTCTTT.

This clone is a singleton in its sample. The chain uses TRBV6-5 and TRBJ1-2; 11 nucleotides agree with TRBD1. V lost 2 bases, J lost 4 bases, and 3 bases stayed unmatched. The CDR3 runs 15 residues. Germline-derived CDR1 and CDR2 are MNHEY and SVGAGI. DNA for the CDR3: TGTGCCAGCAGTTACGCCGGGACAGGGGGCTATGGCTACACCTTC. As protein: CASSYAGTGGYGYTF.

This sequence joins TRBV6-6 and TRBJ2-7; 10 bases are shared with TRBD2. The CDR3 length is 15 residues. CDR1 is MNHNY and CDR2 is SVGAGI in the germline V gene (reference sequence). Losses at the gene ends were 6 bases for V and 0 bases for J; bases not matched to a gene: 5. The CDR3 DNA sequence: TGTGCCAGCAGGCAAGGACTAGCGGACTCCTACGAGCAGTACGTC. It codes for CASRQGLADSYEQYV.

This clone was recorded a few times. This chain links TRBV6-1 with TRBJ2-1; TRBD1 agrees at 10 bases. This CDR3 is 14 amino acids long. V gave up 8 bases and J gave up 7 bases; unmatched junction bases: 8. Germline V gene sequence: CDR1 MNHNS, CDR2 SASEGT. The CDR3 is CASLRDRGGNEQFF. The CDR3 bases are TGTGCCAGCCTCCGGGACAGGGGAGGGAATGAGCAGTTCTTC.

This clone occurred once. CDR3 nucleotides: TGTGCCAGTAGTATAGATTTACGGGCAGGGGTGAACACTGAAGCTTTCTTT. Translation: CASSIDLRAGVNTEAFF. The chain joins TRBV19 to TRBJ1-1; tentatively, D is TRBD1 (6 bases). V was pared by 0 bases and J by 0 bases, with 14 bases between. From germline, CDR1 is LNHDA and CDR2 SQIVND (reference sequence). This CDR3 has 17 residues.

V usage is TRBV2 and J usage is TRBJ1-2; 7 positions agree with TRBD1. Germline V gene data show CDR1 as SNHLY and CDR2 as FYNNEI. This CDR3 comprises 15 residues. Losses at the gene ends were 6 bases for V and 4 bases for J; bases not matched to a gene: 11. CDR3 coding DNA: TGTGCCAGCAGCGGTTCCGGGACAGCAAGCTATGGCTACACCTTC. It translates to CASSGSGTASYGYTF.

CDR3: CASSYAGLNQPQHF. CDR3 coding DNA: TGTGCCAGCAGTTACGCAGGGCTTAATCAGCCCCAGCATTTT. The genes are TRBV6-5 and TRBJ1-5; a weak D match, TRBD1 (5 bases). The CDR3 is made up of 14 amino acids. V gave up 2 bases and J gave up 4 bases, with 9 bases separating them. Germline-derived CDR1 and CDR2 are MNHEY and SVGAGI.

This chain uses TRBV5-1 with TRBJ1-5; D uncertain. V was shortened by 0 bases and J by 2 bases, with 3 bases between the two germline ends. In germline, CDR1 is SGHRS, CDR2 YFSETQ. There are 13 residues in the CDR3. CDR3 amino acids: CASSLVGNQPQHF. CDR3 nucleotides: TGCGCCAGCAGCTTGGTCGGCAATCAGCCCCAGCATTTT.

The J gene is TRBJ2-5, the V gene TRBV15; possibly TRBD2 for D (6 bases). V was clipped by 5 bases and J by 1 base, with 14 bases between them. The CDR3 sequence is 15 residues long. Germline V gives CDR1 LNHNV, CDR2 YYDKDF (reference sequence). CDR3 in amino acids: CATSGTGLVQETQYF. The DNA for the CDR3 is TGTGCCACCAGCGGGACGGGACTCGTCCAAGAGACCCAGTACTTC.

The chain couples TRBV7-2 to TRBJ1-3, with a tentative D call TRBD1 (5 bases). V was clipped by 5 bases and J by 2 bases, with 13 bases between them. The CDR3 extends over 15 amino acids. CDR1 is SGHTA and CDR2 is FQGNSA in the germline V gene. The CDR3 sequence is CASSPRGRTGNTIYF. CDR3 nucleotide sequence: TGTGCCAGCAGCCCTAGGGGCAGGACTGGAAACACCATATATTTT.

This clone was recorded once. The chain joins TRBV18 to TRBJ2-3; tentative D call: TRBD2 (6 bases). Per germline, CDR1 KGHSH and CDR2 LQKENI. V lost 7 bases, J lost 5 bases, and 13 bases lay in between. The CDR3 covers 13 residues. The CDR3 region is CASCQRAGDTQYF. In DNA, the CDR3 is TGTGCCAGCTGTCAGCGAGCGGGAGATACGCAGTATTTT. Together with reference TRBV18 and TRBJ2-3, the CDR3 gives the full variable domain: NAGVMQNPRHLVRRRGQEARLRCSPMKGHSHVYWYRQLPEEGLKFMVYLQKENIIDESGMPKERFSAEFPKEGPSILRIQQVVRGDSAAYFCASCQRAGDTQYFGPGTRLTVL.

V gene TRBV7-8 combines with J gene TRBJ1-2, with 7 nucleotides matching TRBD1. V trimming: 4 bases; J trimming: 4 bases; junction bases outside the gene matches: 15. This CDR3 contains 17 residues. Germline CDR1 SGHVS, CDR2 FQNEAQ. Here the CDR3 DNA reads TGTGCCAGCAGCTCGGACTCGTTGACAGGGAAGGTCTATGGCTACACCTTC. Its translation: CASSSDSLTGKVYGYTF.